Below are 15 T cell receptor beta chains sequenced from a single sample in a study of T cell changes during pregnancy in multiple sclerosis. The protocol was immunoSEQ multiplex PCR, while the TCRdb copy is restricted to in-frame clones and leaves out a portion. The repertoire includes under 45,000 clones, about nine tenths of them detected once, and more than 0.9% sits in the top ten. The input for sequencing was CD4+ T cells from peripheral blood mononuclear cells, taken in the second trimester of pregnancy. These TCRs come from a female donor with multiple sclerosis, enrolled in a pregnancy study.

The CDR3 loop is CASSLASQTFGQPQHF. The CDR3 nucleotides read TGTGCCAGCAGCTTAGCGTCACAGACCTTCGGTCAGCCCCAGCATTTT. This chain joins TRBV7-2 and TRBJ1-5, with D unresolved. The V gene's germline CDR1 is SGHTA and CDR2 FQGNSA. Trimming stripped 0 bases from V and 6 bases from J, with 15 bases between. The CDR3 loop spans 16 amino acids.

Written as DNA, the CDR3 is TGCGCCAGCAGCAGTGACACCGGGGTTGGAAACACCATATATTTT. Its protein is CASSSDTGVGNTIYF. This sequence joins TRBV5-1 and TRBJ1-3; D remains unclear. Trimming removed 4 bases from V and 3 bases from J, with 14 bases in between. Germline V gene data show CDR1 as SGHRS and CDR2 as YFSETQ. The CDR3 contains 15 residues.

CDR3: CASRPDRGALPEQETQYF. The CDR3 bases are TGTGCCAGTCGACCAGACAGGGGAGCTCTGCCCGAACAAGAGACCCAGTACTTC. The V call is TRBV19, the J call TRBJ2-5; 8 positions agree with TRBD1. CDR3 size: 18 residues. V lost 8 bases, J lost 2 bases, and 19 bases stayed unmatched. CDR1 and CDR2 (germline): LNHDA, SQIVND (reference sequence).

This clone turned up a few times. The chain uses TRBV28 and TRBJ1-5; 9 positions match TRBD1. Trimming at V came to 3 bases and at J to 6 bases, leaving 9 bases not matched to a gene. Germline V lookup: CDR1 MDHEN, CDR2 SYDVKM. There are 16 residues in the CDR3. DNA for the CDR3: TGTGCCAGCAGTTTCCCAACGGGACAGGGTGCTCAGCCCCAGCATTTT. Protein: CASSFPTGQGAQPQHF.

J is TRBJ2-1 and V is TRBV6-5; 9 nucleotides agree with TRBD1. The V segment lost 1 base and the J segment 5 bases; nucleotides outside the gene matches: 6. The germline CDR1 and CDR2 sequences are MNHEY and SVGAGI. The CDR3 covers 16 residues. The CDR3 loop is CASSYYSGTGNNEQFF. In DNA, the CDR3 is TGTGCCAGCAGTTACTACTCCGGGACAGGGAACAATGAGCAGTTCTTC.

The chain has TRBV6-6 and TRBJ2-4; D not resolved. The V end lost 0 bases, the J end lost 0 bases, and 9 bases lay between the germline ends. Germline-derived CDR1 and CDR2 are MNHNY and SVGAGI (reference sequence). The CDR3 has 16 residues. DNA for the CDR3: TGTGCCAGCAGTTACTCCAAACAGCTAGCCAAAAACATTCAGTACTTC. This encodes CASSYSKQLAKNIQYF.

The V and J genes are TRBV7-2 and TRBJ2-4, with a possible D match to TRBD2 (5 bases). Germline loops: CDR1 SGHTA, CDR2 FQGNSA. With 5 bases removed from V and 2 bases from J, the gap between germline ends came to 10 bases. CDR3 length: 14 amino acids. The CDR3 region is CASSAGGSKNIQYF. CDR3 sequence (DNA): TGTGCCAGCAGCGCCGGCGGGTCCAAAAACATTCAGTACTTC.

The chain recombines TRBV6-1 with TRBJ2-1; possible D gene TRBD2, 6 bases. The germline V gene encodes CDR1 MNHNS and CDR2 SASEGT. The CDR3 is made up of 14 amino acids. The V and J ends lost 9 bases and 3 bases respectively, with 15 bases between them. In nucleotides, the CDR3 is TGTGCCAGAAGCCGGGAGAAAGTCTACAATGAGCAGTTCTTC. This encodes CARSREKVYNEQFF.

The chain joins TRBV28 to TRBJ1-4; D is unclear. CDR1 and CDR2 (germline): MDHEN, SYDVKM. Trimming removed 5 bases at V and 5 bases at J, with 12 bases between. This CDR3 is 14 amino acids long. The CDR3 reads CASSVPGPNEKLFF. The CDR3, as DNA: TGTGCCAGCAGTGTACCAGGCCCAAATGAAAAACTGTTTTTT.

The CDR3 nucleotides read TGTGCCAGCACTACAGGGGGTCATCAGCCCCAGCATTTT. This codes for CASTTGGHQPQHF. This sequence joins TRBV19 and TRBJ1-5; 8 bases fit TRBD1. V shed 9 bases, J shed 5 bases, and the junction held 6 bases outside the gene matches. This CDR3 region has 13 residues. CDR1 is LNHDA, CDR2 SQIVND, per germline (reference sequence).

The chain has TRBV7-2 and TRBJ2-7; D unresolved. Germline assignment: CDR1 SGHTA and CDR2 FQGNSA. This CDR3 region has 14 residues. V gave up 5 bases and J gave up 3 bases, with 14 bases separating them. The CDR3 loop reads CASSPVVASYEQYF. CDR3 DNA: TGTGCCAGCAGCCCGGTCGTCGCGAGCTACGAGCAGTACTTC.

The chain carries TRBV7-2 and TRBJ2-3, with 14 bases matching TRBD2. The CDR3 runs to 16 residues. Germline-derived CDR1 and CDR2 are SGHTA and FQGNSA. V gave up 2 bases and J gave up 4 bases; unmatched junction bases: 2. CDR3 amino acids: CASSLTGLAGADTQYF. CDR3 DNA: TGTGCCAGCAGCTTAACGGGACTAGCGGGAGCAGATACGCAGTATTTT.

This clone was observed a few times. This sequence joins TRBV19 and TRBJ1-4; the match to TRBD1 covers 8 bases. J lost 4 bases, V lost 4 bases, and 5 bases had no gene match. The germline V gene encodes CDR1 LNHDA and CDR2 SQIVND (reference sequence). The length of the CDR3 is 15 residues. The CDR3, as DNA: TGTGCCAGTAGTACCAGGGGGCTCGTTAATGAAAAACTGTTTTTT. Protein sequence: CASSTRGLVNEKLFF.

CDR3 bases: TGTGCCAGTAGTATCCGACAGGGCAATAGCAATCAGCCCCAGCATTTT. It specifies CASSIRQGNSNQPQHF. V and J are TRBV19 and TRBJ1-5; 7 bases line up with TRBD1. This CDR3 contains 16 residues. The J segment lost 0 bases and the V segment lost 3 bases, leaving 5 bases of the junction unmatched. The germline gives CDR1 LNHDA, CDR2 SQIVND (reference sequence).

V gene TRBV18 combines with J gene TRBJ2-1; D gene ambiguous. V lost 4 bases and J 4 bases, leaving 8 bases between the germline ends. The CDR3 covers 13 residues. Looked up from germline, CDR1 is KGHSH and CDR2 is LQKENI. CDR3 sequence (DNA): TGTGCCAGCTCACGGGCAAGGTACAATGAGCAGTTCTTC. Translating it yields CASSRARYNEQFF.